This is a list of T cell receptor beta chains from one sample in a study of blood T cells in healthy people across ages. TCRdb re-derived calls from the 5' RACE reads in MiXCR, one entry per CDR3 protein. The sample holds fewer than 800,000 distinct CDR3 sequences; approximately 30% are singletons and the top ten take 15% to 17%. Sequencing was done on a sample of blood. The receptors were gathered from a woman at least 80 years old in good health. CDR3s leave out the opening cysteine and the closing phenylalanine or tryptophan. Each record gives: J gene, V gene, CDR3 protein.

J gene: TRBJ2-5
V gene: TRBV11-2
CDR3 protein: ASGLGLAGSETQY

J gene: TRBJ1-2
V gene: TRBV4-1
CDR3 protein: ASSQGQAGPPAGYT

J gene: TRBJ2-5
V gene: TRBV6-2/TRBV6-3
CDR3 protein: ASSYVGRTQY

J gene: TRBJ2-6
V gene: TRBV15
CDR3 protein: ATSRWEGSGANVLT

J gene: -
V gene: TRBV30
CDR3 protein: ARSTFRGNIYEQY

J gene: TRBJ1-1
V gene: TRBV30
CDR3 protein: AWSLRGNTEAF

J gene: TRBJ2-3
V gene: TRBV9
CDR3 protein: ASSVEGADQNTQY

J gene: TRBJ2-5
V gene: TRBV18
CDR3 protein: ASSRGLLETQY

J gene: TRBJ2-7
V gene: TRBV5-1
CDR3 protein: ASSTTPGSYEQY

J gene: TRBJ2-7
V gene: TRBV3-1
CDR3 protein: ASSQVGGQGGREQY

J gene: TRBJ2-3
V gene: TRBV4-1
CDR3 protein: ASRGRDPATSGVKDTQY

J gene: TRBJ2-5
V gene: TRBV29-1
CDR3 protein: SSTGAVETQY

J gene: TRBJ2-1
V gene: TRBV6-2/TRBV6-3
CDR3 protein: ASSLLSGGYNEQF

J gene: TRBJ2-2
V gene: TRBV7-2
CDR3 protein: ASSLEGQDTGELF

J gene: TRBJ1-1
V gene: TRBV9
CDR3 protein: ASSPRQGRTEAF

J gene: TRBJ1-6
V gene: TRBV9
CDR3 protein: ASSVDDGGGEPLH

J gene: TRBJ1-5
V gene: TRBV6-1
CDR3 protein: ASSESWDRRPQH

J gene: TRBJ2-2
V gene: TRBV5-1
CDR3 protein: ASSPGGASTGELF

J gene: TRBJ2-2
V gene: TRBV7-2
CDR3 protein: ASSSPTQNTGELF

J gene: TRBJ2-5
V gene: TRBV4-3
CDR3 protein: ASSQDLTSPQETQY

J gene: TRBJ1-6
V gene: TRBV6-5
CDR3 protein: ASRNQLPLH

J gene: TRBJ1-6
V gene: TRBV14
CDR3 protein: ASSHRSGGNSPLH

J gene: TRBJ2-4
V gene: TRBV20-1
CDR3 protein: SARWSNIQY

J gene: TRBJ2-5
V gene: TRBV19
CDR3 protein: ASSTGTGQETQY

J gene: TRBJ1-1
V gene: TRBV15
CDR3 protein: ATSRGFGRDSEAF

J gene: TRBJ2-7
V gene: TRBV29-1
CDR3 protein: SVGFKGAAEQY

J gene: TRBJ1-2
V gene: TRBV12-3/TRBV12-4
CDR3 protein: ASSAITVTGGGGYT

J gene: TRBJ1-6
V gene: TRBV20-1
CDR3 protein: SARAGQGISPLH

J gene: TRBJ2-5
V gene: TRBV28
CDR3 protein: ASSFIGLETQY

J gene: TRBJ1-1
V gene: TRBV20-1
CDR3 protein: SARKTMNTEAF

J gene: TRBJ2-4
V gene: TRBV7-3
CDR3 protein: ASSPHSGALEQY

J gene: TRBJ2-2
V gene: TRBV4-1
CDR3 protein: ASSRGTSGGLTGELF

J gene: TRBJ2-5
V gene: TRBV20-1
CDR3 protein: SASLGQGAWETQY

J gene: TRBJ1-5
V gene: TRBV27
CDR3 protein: ASSLSPWTVRPQH

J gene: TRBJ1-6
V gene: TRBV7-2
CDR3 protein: ASSQTRGAGNSPLH

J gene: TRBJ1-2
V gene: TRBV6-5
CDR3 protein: ASSRDSAYGYT

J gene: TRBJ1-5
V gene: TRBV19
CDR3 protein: ASRTTGALNQPQH

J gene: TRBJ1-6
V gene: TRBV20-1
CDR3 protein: SASPGYNSPLH

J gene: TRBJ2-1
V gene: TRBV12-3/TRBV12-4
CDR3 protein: ASSLGTGLF

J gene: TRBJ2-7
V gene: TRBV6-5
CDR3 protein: ASRGAGVRGDEQY

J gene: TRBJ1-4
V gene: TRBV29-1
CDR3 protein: SLNRDSQTEKLF

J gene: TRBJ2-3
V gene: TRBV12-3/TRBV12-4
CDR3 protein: ASSLTRGTEDTQY

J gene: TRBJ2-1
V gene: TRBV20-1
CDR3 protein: SGVKGKRGSYNEQF

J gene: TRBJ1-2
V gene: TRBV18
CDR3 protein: ASSPVAELRAYGYT

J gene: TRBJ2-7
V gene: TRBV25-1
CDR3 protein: ASSNKGQVGYEQY

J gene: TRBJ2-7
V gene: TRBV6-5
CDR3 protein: ASRGSGSYEQY

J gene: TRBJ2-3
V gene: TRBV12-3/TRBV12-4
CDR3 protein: ASNPNRADTEY